The entry that follows covers one TCR beta chain sequence. What it binds is unknown. The CDR3 has 14 amino acids. CDR1 and CDR2 from the germline V gene are MNHEY and SVGAGI. These data belong to a study of blood T cells in healthy people across ages. General study results and limits: Naive T cell percentage showed a strong correlation with TCR beta diversity. The diversity estimates, figures obtained from one million T cells, were considered underestimates.

A second PCR, run for about 7 to 11 cycles, used a sample-barcoded 5' primer plus a J-beta primer mix. Each sample yielded at least 2.5 million CDR3-containing paired-end reads. TCRdb passed the 5' RACE reads through MiXCR, listing each CDR3 protein once. This sample carries around 800,000 distinct CDR3 sequences, 62% of them seen once, and the ten largest clones take around a quarter. Sequencing was performed on blood. The chain carries TRBV6-5 and TRBJ2-4, with 7 positions matching TRBD2. The better agreement between TRBJ2-7 and the DNA end casts doubt on the J call. The receptor comes from a man aged 25-40 years in good health. DNA of the CDR3: TGTGCCAGCAGCCTACCGGGACTAACGGACGAGCAGTACTTC. Its protein is CASSLPGLTDEQYF.